This T cell receptor beta chain stems from a study of response to subunit inactivated influenza vaccine (dated by TCRdb to the late 2010s). Turning to the overall study: Deep quantitative T cell receptor repertoire profiling was used in the study to track responses to a trivalent subunit inactivated influenza vaccine. Points the paper makes about the study in general: According to the authors, only a limited number of new T cells may be recruited by each seasonal influenza vaccination.

The library was prepared using RT-PCR. Sequencing used an Illumina HiSeq 2500. TCRdb cleaned the public reads at Q25 with fastp, built clones with MiXCR and kept in-frame beta chains. Every entry covers one CDR3 protein and lists the most common genes and DNA from its rows. This sample lists some 540,000 distinct CDR3 sequences; approximately 24% were detected once. The top ten hold 2.8% of the sample. This clonotype was seen a handful of times. This receptor's antigen is unknown. No base qualities exist here, and no much larger clone lies one base off it. This same sample was also taken into another study, of T cells expressing NK-cell markers. The second study, in turn, reports: TCR beta cDNA libraries were prepared using 5'RACE template switching, which introduced a universal primer site and unique molecular identifiers. Three sorted T-cell subsets (CD3+CD56+NKG2C+, CD3+CD56+NKG2C- and CD3+CD56-NKG2C+) from several donors had their TCR beta-chain repertoires profiled. Among the eight sequenced donors, only one was HCMV-seronegative, while the other seven were HCMV-seropositive. To restrict sorting to alphabetaTCR-expressing T cells, an anti-gammadeltaTCR antibody was added in several experiments. In several donors, the dominant CD3+CD56+NKG2C+ clonotypes were among the top 10 CD8+ clonotypes and accounted for about 1.0-7.5% of CD8+ T cells. Those dominant clonotypes were again the most abundant among CD3+CD56-NKG2C+ cells in several donors, at roughly 25-60.1%. It remained unclear whether the expanded NKG2C-expressing T cell clones were specific for HCMV antigens. The study sequenced eight donors, all healthy volunteers chosen at random: three men and five women. A commercial ELISA kit detecting HCMV-specific IgG in serum was used to determine HCMV serostatus. Ficoll density gradient centrifugation was used to isolate peripheral blood mononuclear cells from blood. CD4+ and CD8+ T cells were isolated from PBMC by magnetic immunoseparation with Miltenyi isolation kits. Priming for cDNA synthesis came from the TCR beta constant segment, and two successive PCR amplification steps followed. Libraries were sequenced as 2 x 150 bp reads on Illumina HiSeq 2000/2500, MiSeq or NextSeq. MIGEC was used to demultiplex reads and group reads by UMI, and MiTCR was used to assemble and quantify clonotypes. To remove erroneous sequences, TCR cDNA sequences were retained only when supported by two or more reads. The tcR package was used for downstream repertoire analysis, and clonotypes were matched between fractions using CDR3 nucleotide sequence together with V segment. VDJmatch was used to annotate antigen specificity against VDJdb, with one amino acid substitution in CDR3 permitted.

This material consisted of CD4+ T cells sorted from PBMCs, taken less than 13 days after vaccination. The source of this sequence is a middle-aged man who received an inactivated influenza vaccine. Donor details come from another sample of the same person, matched by shared clones.

The bases are TGTGCCAGCAGTGTACAGGGGGCTGAGACCCAGTACTTC. Its coded protein is CASSVQGAETQYF. The sequence joins TRBV2 to TRBJ2-5, and 9 bases in between align with TRBD1. V is pruned by 4 bases and J by 5 bases, leaving 2 bases of the junction without a gene match. CDR1 is given as SNHLY and CDR2 as FYNNEI, both from the germline V gene. Reading from cysteine to phenylalanine, the CDR3 counts 13 amino acids. Kept here is only the CDR3 DNA, which spans 39 bases and is read in frame from base 1.